This T cell receptor beta chain was sequenced for a study of blood T cells in healthy people across ages. Each donor supplied roughly 9 milliliters of peripheral blood. Using a J-beta primer mix together with a sample-barcoded 5' primer, a second PCR was run for about 7 to 12 cycles. TCRdb independently ran MiXCR on the 5' RACE reads; one entry per CDR3 protein. The repertoire holds 1.5 million or so distinct CDR3 sequences, with approximately 40% as singletons. The germline V gene encodes CDR1 DFQATT and CDR2 SNEGSKA (reference sequence). The CDR3 has 16 amino acids. J was trimmed by 3 bases and V by 0 bases; bases with no gene match: 7.

The clonotype comes from a woman younger than 30 in good health. Sequencing used blood. The rearrangement joins TRBV20-1 to TRBJ1-4; 7 bases map to TRBD1. The CDR3 protein is CSARDPTQGSNEKLFF. As DNA, the CDR3 is TGCAGTGCTAGAGATCCCACACAGGGGTCTAATGAAAAACTGTTTTTT.